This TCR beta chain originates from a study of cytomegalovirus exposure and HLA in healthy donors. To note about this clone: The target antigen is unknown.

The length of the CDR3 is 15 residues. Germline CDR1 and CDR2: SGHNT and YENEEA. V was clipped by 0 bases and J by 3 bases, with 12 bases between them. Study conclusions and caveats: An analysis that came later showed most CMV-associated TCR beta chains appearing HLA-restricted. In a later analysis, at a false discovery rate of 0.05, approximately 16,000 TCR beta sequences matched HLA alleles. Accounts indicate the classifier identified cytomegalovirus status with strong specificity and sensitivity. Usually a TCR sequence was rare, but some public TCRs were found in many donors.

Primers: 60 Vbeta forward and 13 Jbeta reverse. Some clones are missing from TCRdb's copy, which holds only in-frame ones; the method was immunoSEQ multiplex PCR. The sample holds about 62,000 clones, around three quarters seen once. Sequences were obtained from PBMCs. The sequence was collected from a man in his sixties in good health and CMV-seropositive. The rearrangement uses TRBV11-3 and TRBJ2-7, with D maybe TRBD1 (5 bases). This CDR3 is CASSLDQVGHYEQYF. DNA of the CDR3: TGTGCCAGCAGCTTAGATCAGGTCGGACACTACGAGCAGTACTTC. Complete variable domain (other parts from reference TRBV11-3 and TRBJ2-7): EAGVVQSPRYKIIEKKQPVAFWCNPISGHNTLYWYLQNLGQGPELLIRYENEEAVDDSQLPKDRFSAERLKGVDSTLKIQPAELGDSAVYLCASSLDQVGHYEQYFGPGTRLTVT.